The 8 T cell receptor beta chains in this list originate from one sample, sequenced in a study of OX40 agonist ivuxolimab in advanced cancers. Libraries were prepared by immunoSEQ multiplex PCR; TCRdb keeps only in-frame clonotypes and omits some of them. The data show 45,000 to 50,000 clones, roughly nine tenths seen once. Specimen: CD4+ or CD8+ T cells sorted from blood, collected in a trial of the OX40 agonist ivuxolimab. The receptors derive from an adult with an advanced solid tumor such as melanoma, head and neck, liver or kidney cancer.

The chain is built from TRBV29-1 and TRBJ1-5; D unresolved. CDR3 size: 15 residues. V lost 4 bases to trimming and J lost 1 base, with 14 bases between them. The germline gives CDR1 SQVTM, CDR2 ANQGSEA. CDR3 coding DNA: TGCAGCGTTGGTTCCCCTGAGGGCAGCAATCAGCCCCAGCATTTT. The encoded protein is CSVGSPEGSNQPQHF.

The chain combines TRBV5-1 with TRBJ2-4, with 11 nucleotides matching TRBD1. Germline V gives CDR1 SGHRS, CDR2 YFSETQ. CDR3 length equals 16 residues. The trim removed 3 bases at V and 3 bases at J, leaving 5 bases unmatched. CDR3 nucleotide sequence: TGCGCCAGCAGCTGGGGACAGGGGGATATCAAAAACATTCAGTACTTC. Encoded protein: CASSWGQGDIKNIQYF.

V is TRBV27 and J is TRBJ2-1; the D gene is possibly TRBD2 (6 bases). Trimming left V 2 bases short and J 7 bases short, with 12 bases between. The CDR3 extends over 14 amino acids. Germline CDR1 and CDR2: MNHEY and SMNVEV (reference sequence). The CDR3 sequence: CASSLAGSGNEQFF. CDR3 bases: TGTGCCAGCAGTTTAGCGGGGAGTGGAAATGAGCAGTTCTTC.

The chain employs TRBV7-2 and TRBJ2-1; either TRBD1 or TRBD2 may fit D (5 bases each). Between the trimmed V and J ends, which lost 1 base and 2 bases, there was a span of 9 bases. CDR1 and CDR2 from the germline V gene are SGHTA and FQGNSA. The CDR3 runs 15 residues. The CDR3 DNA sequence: TGTGCCAGCAGCTTAGGAGGGGTACCCTACAATGAGCAGTTCTTC. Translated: CASSLGGVPYNEQFF.

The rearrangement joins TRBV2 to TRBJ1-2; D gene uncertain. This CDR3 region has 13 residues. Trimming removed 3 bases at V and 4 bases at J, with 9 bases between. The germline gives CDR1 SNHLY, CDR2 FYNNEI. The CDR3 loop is CASSDSFFYGYTF. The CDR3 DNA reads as TGTGCCAGCAGTGACAGCTTCTTCTATGGCTACACCTTC.

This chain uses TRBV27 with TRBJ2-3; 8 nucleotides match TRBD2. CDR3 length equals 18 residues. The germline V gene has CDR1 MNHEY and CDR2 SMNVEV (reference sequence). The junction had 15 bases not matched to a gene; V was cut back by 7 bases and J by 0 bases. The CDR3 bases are TGTGCCAGCACCCCTTGGTTCGCGGGGGGTCGTAGCACAGATACGCAGTATTTT. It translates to CASTPWFAGGRSTDTQYF.

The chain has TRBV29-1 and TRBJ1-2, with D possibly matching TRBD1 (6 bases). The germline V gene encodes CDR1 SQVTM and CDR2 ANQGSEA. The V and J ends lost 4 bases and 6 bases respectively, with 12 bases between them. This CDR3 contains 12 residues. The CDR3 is CSVASGEDGYTF. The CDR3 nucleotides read TGCAGCGTTGCTTCAGGGGAGGATGGCTACACCTTC.

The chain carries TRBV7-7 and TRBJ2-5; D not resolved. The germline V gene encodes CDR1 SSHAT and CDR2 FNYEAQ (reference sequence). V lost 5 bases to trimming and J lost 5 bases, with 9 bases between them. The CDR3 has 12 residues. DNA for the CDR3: TGTGCCAGCAGCCATTTGGGGGAGACCCAGTACTTC. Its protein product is CASSHLGETQYF.